These 3 T cell receptor beta chains originate from one sample sequenced in a study of CD8+CD57+ T cells in acquired aplastic anemia. The TCR beta profiling, which covered VDJ combination and CDR3 sequence, was carried out using genomic DNA as the template. TCRdb re-called the reads through MiXCR, storing one row per CDR3 protein. The repertoire has under 350,000 distinct CDR3 sequences, under 65% of them found once; the top ten carry around 1.3%. CD8+CD57+ cell expansion, shown by flow cytometry, had occurred in the patients selected for sequencing. What was sequenced was sorted CD4+, CD8+, or CD8+CD57+ T cells (not recorded which) from PBMCs. The receptors derive from a human donor with aplastic anemia.

This clonotype was recorded many times. The rearrangement links TRBV20-1 to TRBJ1-4; D perhaps matches TRBD1 (6 bases). Germline V gives CDR1 DFQATT, CDR2 SNEGSKA (reference sequence). V was pared by 5 bases and J by 7 bases, with 14 bases between. The CDR3 is 13 residues long. The CDR3 region is CSASGDRLEKLFF. The CDR3 nucleotides read TGCAGTGCTTCAGGGGATCGTCTTGAAAAACTGTTTTTT.

J is TRBJ2-7 and V is TRBV20-1; D is possibly TRBD1 (6 bases). Trimming removed 1 base at V and 3 bases at J, with 13 bases between. CDR3 length equals 14 residues. Germline assignment: CDR1 DFQATT and CDR2 SNEGSKA (reference sequence). CDR3: CSARAPRGVYEQYF. The CDR3 DNA follows: TGCAGTGCTAGAGCACCCAGGGGAGTCTACGAGCAGTACTTC.

The genes are TRBV20-1 and TRBJ2-7, with a weak D call TRBD1 (6 bases). CDR1 is DFQATT and CDR2 is SNEGSKA in the germline V gene (reference sequence). V lost 2 bases and J 0 bases, leaving 17 bases between the germline ends. The CDR3 totals 16 residues. The CDR3 DNA follows: TGCAGTGCTAGACATTCCGAGGGGGTGAGCTCCTACGAGCAGTACTTC. Translated, it gives CSARHSEGVSSYEQYF.